The present TCR beta chain was sequenced within a study of blood T cells in healthy people across ages. PCR was performed a second time for roughly 7 to 12 cycles using a sample-barcoded 5' primer and a J-beta primer mix. TCRdb recomputed calls from the 5' RACE reads with MiXCR, one row per CDR3 protein. Among about 1 million distinct CDR3 sequences listed, 20% to 25% were seen once. Only a few counts were recorded for this clonotype. This CDR3 contains 17 residues. The ends lost 8 bases at V and 1 base at J; junction bases unmatched: 9. Germline CDR1 reads SNHLY; CDR2 reads FYNNEI. This same sample was also part of a study on T cells of mothers and their children. As reported in that work: Overlap ran slightly, non-significantly higher for related than unrelated mother-child pairs.

This clonotype was obtained from a girl aged 2 to 10 in good health. Material: blood. V usage is TRBV2 and J usage is TRBJ2-1; 12 bases map to TRBD2. The CDR3: CASLTSGSSASYNEQFF. Here the CDR3 DNA reads TGTGCCAGCTTGACTAGCGGGAGCTCGGCGTCCTACAATGAGCAGTTCTTC.